These T cell receptor beta chains were read from a single sample in a study of blood T cells in healthy people across ages. TCRdb re-called the 5' RACE reads through MiXCR, storing one row per CDR3 protein. The table has under 700,000 distinct CDR3 sequences, less than 25% seen once. These records were also assigned to another study, of T cells of mothers and their children.

Material for sequencing was blood. The receptor source for this set is a boy between 5 and 17 years old in good health. The CDR3 runs from the conserved cysteine through the conserved F or W. Each record gives: V gene, clone size, J gene, CDR3 length, D gene, CDR3 DNA, CDR3 protein. The D gene is left open where the match is weak. The size entry is marked missing in some rows and otherwise reads once, few, many or a size class.

V gene: TRBV4-3; clone size: few; J gene: TRBJ2-4; CDR3 length: 13; D gene: NA; CDR3 DNA: TGCGCCAGCAGCCAAACTCACCTAGGCATTCAGTACTTC; CDR3 protein: CASSQTHLGIQYF
V gene: TRBV3-1; clone size: NA; J gene: TRBJ2-1; CDR3 length: 11; D gene: NA; CDR3 DNA: TGTGCCAGCAGCCAAGACAATGAGCAGTTCTTC; CDR3 protein: CASSQDNEQFF
V gene: TRBV9; clone size: NA; J gene: TRBJ1-4; CDR3 length: 16; D gene: NA; CDR3 DNA: TGTGCCAGCAGTCCGCACCCTCCTTCAACTAATGAAAAACTGTTTTTT; CDR3 protein: CASSPHPPSTNEKLFF
V gene: TRBV10-3; clone size: NA; J gene: TRBJ1-2; CDR3 length: 15; D gene: NA; CDR3 DNA: TGTGCCATCAGTGAGTCGAGCGGAATTCAGTATGGCTACACCTTC; CDR3 protein: CAISESSGIQYGYTF
V gene: TRBV7-2; clone size: NA; J gene: TRBJ2-1; CDR3 length: 15; D gene: TRBD2; CDR3 DNA: TGTGCCAGCAGCCCGCAGACTAGCGTTTACAATGAGCAGTTCTTC; CDR3 protein: CASSPQTSVYNEQFF
V gene: TRBV12-3/TRBV12-4; clone size: NA; J gene: TRBJ2-1; CDR3 length: 19; D gene: TRBD2; CDR3 DNA: TGTGCCAGCAGTTTAGAGGAGCTAGCGGGGGGGTATTTTTCAAATGAGCAGTTCTTC; CDR3 protein: CASSLEELAGGYFSNEQFF
V gene: TRBV11-2; clone size: once; J gene: TRBJ1-1; CDR3 length: 14; D gene: NA; CDR3 DNA: TGTGCCAGCAGCTTATTCTACTCGAACACTGAAGCTTTCTTT; CDR3 protein: CASSLFYSNTEAFF
V gene: TRBV27; clone size: NA; J gene: TRBJ2-7; CDR3 length: 15; D gene: NA; CDR3 DNA: TGTGCCAGCAGTTTATCAGGAATCTCTCCCTACGAGCAGTACTTC; CDR3 protein: CASSLSGISPYEQYF
V gene: TRBV7-2; clone size: NA; J gene: TRBJ1-1; CDR3 length: 14; D gene: NA; CDR3 DNA: TGTGCCAGCAGCTTAGCGCTAAGGGTGGCGGAGGCTTTCTTT; CDR3 protein: CASSLALRVAEAFF
V gene: TRBV20-1; clone size: few; J gene: TRBJ2-5; CDR3 length: 11; D gene: NA; CDR3 DNA: TGCAGTGACCAGAGAAAAGGGACCCAGTACTTC; CDR3 protein: CSDQRKGTQYF
V gene: TRBV19; clone size: NA; J gene: TRBJ2-3; CDR3 length: 15; D gene: NA; CDR3 DNA: TGTGCCACCCAATTTGGTGCGGGGTCGTCGGATACGCAGTATTTT; CDR3 protein: CATQFGAGSSDTQYF
V gene: TRBV7-2; clone size: few; J gene: TRBJ2-1; CDR3 length: 14; D gene: NA; CDR3 DNA: TGTGCCAGCAGCCCCAGGGTAAGGGACAATGAGCAGTTCTTC; CDR3 protein: CASSPRVRDNEQFF
V gene: TRBV28; clone size: NA; J gene: TRBJ2-7; CDR3 length: 14; D gene: NA; CDR3 DNA: TGTGCCAGCAGTCGGACAGTTCTCTCCTACGAGCAGTACTTC; CDR3 protein: CASSRTVLSYEQYF
V gene: TRBV7-2; clone size: NA; J gene: TRBJ1-2; CDR3 length: 11; D gene: NA; CDR3 DNA: TGTGCCAGCAGCCGAATCTATGGCTACACCTTC; CDR3 protein: CASSRIYGYTF
V gene: TRBV6-5; clone size: once; J gene: TRBJ2-1; CDR3 length: 15; D gene: TRBD1; CDR3 DNA: TGTGCCAGCAGGGCCGGGACAGGGGGTCTCGATGAGCAGTTCTTC; CDR3 protein: CASRAGTGGLDEQFF
V gene: TRBV6-1; clone size: NA; J gene: TRBJ2-1; CDR3 length: 15; D gene: TRBD2; CDR3 DNA: TGTGCCAGCAGGGTAGCGGGCACTTCTGGATTTGAGCAGTTCTTC; CDR3 protein: CASRVAGTSGFEQFF
V gene: TRBV7-2; clone size: few; J gene: TRBJ1-2; CDR3 length: 15; D gene: TRBD1; CDR3 DNA: TGTGCCAGCAGCTTAGATGTTGGGACAGTATATGGCTACACCTTT; CDR3 protein: CASSLDVGTVYGYTF
V gene: TRBV29-1; clone size: NA; J gene: TRBJ2-7; CDR3 length: 13; D gene: TRBD1; CDR3 DNA: TGCAGCGCTAAGACAGGGGTCTCCTACGAGCAGTACTTC; CDR3 protein: CSAKTGVSYEQYF
V gene: TRBV7-2; clone size: NA; J gene: TRBJ2-7; CDR3 length: 19; D gene: NA; CDR3 DNA: TGTGCCAGCAGCCTCCAACGAACAAGGGGCCCTAACCTCAACTACGAGCAGTACTTC; CDR3 protein: CASSLQRTRGPNLNYEQYF
V gene: TRBV20-1; clone size: NA; J gene: TRBJ2-3; CDR3 length: 14; D gene: TRBD2; CDR3 DNA: TGCAGTGCAAAAAACGGCGGGAGAACGGGTACGCAGTATTTT; CDR3 protein: CSAKNGGRTGTQYF
V gene: TRBV5-5; clone size: few; J gene: TRBJ2-7; CDR3 length: 14; D gene: NA; CDR3 DNA: TGTGCCAGCAGCTTGGGATTCGGGGGCACCGAGCAGTACTTC; CDR3 protein: CASSLGFGGTEQYF
V gene: TRBV5-6; clone size: few; J gene: TRBJ2-3; CDR3 length: 14; D gene: TRBD2; CDR3 DNA: TGTGCCAGCAGCGTCCTAGCGGGAGGGGATACGCAGTATTTT; CDR3 protein: CASSVLAGGDTQYF
V gene: TRBV28; clone size: few; J gene: TRBJ2-7; CDR3 length: 14; D gene: TRBD2; CDR3 DNA: TGTGCCAGCAGCAGGACTAGCGGGATCGGCGAGCAGTACTTC; CDR3 protein: CASSRTSGIGEQYF
V gene: TRBV4-3; clone size: few; J gene: TRBJ1-2; CDR3 length: 15; D gene: NA; CDR3 DNA: TGCGCCAGCAGCCAAGATAAGGGCAGGGCCTATGGCTACACCTTC; CDR3 protein: CASSQDKGRAYGYTF
V gene: TRBV20-1; clone size: NA; J gene: TRBJ2-7; CDR3 length: 13; D gene: TRBD2; CDR3 DNA: TGCAGTGCTATGACTAGCGGGATTTCCGAGCAGTACTTC; CDR3 protein: CSAMTSGISEQYF
V gene: TRBV12-3/TRBV12-4; clone size: NA; J gene: TRBJ2-1; CDR3 length: 14; D gene: TRBD2; CDR3 DNA: TGTGCCAGCAGCCCACTAGCGGGAGGCCATGAGCAGTTCTTC; CDR3 protein: CASSPLAGGHEQFF
V gene: TRBV5-6; clone size: NA; J gene: TRBJ2-7; CDR3 length: 16; D gene: NA; CDR3 DNA: TGTGCCAGCAGCTTGGAGGGGGGTGGAGTAGGCTACGAGCAGTACTTC; CDR3 protein: CASSLEGGGVGYEQYF
V gene: TRBV5-4; clone size: NA; J gene: TRBJ2-5; CDR3 length: 14; D gene: NA; CDR3 DNA: TGTGCCAGCAGCGTGCGGCGGGCCCAAGAGACCCAGTACTTC; CDR3 protein: CASSVRRAQETQYF
V gene: TRBV30; clone size: NA; J gene: TRBJ1-2; CDR3 length: 14; D gene: NA; CDR3 DNA: TGTGCCTGGAGCGCCAGTGTTCTCAACTATGGCTACACCTTC; CDR3 protein: CAWSASVLNYGYTF
V gene: TRBV7-2; clone size: many; J gene: TRBJ2-7; CDR3 length: 13; D gene: NA; CDR3 DNA: TGTGCCAGCAGCGTAAAGGGGTTCTACGAGCAGTACTTC; CDR3 protein: CASSVKGFYEQYF
V gene: TRBV3-1; clone size: few; J gene: TRBJ1-2; CDR3 length: 15; D gene: NA; CDR3 DNA: TGTGCCAGCAGCCAGGGTCTTGAGGGGACCTATGGCTACACCTTC; CDR3 protein: CASSQGLEGTYGYTF
V gene: TRBV18; clone size: few; J gene: TRBJ2-4; CDR3 length: 14; D gene: NA; CDR3 DNA: TGTGCCAGCTCACCAGAGGTGGCCAAAAACATTCAGTACTTC; CDR3 protein: CASSPEVAKNIQYF
V gene: TRBV6-5; clone size: NA; J gene: TRBJ2-3; CDR3 length: 13; D gene: NA; CDR3 DNA: TGTGCCACCACGGGAACGTTCACGGATACGCAGTATTTT; CDR3 protein: CATTGTFTDTQYF